This TCR beta chain was retrieved from a study of control samples from healthy donors and cancer patients. Germline CDR1 reads SGHTA; CDR2 reads FQGTGA. The CDR3 loop spans 19 amino acids. The trim removed 4 bases at V and 0 bases at J, leaving 11 bases unmatched. Libraries were prepared by immunoSEQ multiplex PCR; TCRdb keeps only in-frame clonotypes and omits some of them. This repertoire shows roughly 170,000 clones, more than 85% found once; its top ten account for 2% to 2.5%. This rearrangement joins TRBV7-3 to TRBJ1-5, with TRBD1 matching over 11 bases. The sample taken for sequencing was blood. The sequence was collected from a woman in her thirties or forties in good health. Here the CDR3 reads CASSSEWGQGDNSNQPQHF. CDR3 DNA: TGTGCCAGCAGCTCCGAATGGGGACAGGGGGATAATAGCAATCAGCCCCAGCATTTT.